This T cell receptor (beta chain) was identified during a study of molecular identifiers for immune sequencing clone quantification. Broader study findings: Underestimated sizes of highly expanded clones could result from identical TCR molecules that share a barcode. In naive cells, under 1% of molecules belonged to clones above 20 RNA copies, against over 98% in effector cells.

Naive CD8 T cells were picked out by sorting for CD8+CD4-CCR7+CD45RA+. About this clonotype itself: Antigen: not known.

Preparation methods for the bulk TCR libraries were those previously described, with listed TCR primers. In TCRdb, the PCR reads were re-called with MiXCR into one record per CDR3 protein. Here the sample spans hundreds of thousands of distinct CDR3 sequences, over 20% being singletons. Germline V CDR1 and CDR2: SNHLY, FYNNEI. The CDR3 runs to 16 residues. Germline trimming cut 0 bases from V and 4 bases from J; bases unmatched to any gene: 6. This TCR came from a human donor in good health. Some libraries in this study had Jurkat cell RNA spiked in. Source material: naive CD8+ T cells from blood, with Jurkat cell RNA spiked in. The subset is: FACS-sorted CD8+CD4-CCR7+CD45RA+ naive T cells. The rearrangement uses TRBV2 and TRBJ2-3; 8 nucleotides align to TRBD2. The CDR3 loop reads CASSEAYGGEADTQYF. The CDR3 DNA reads TGTGCCAGCAGTGAAGCTTACGGGGGGGAGGCAGATACGCAGTATTTT.